A selection of T cell receptor beta chains follows, all from one sample in a study of CD8 T cells in ankylosing spondylitis. TCRdb redid the calling of the 5' RACE reads with MiXCR, one entry per CDR3 protein. The sample lists some 130,000 distinct CDR3 sequences; about an eighth were seen once. The sequencing sample was made of blood, either unsorted or a sorted T cell fraction (not recorded which). These receptors were collected from a female donor with ankylosing spondylitis or in good health (not recorded which). Each CDR3 is given with its conserved first and last residue. The D gene is left open where the match is weak. The size of a clone is reported for some rows only, either as once, few or many, or as a class for expanded clones.

TRBV29-1	TRBJ2-1	many	12	TRBD1	TGCAGTTCCGGGACAGGGTACAATGAGCAGTTCTTC	CSSGTGYNEQFF
TRBV9	TRBJ1-4	NA	16	NA	TGTGCCAGCAGCGTAACTCCCGGGTCAGCTAATGAAAAACTGTTTTTT	CASSVTPGSANEKLFF
TRBV12-3/TRBV12-4	TRBJ2-5	medium-sized	11	NA	TGTGCCAGCAGTTTGGGGGAGACCCAGTACTTC	CASSLGETQYF
TRBV28	TRBJ2-5	NA	15	TRBD1	TGTGCCAGCAGTTCACAGGGGGTACTCCTCGTGACCCAGTACTTC	CASSSQGVLLVTQYF
TRBV6-1	TRBJ2-3	NA	16	NA	TGTGCCAGCAGTCGGACCCCGGGAAAGAGCACAGATACGCAGTATTTT	CASSRTPGKSTDTQYF
TRBV20-1	TRBJ1-4	few	15	TRBD1	TGCAGTGCCCGGGACAGTACGATTTCTAATGAAAAACTGTTTTTT	CSARDSTISNEKLFF
TRBV11-2	TRBJ2-1	few	15	TRBD2	TGTGCCAGCAGCTTAGGAGGAGCGGGAGACGGTGAGCAGTTCTTC	CASSLGGAGDGEQFF
TRBV3-1	TRBJ2-5	many	20	TRBD2	TGTGCCAGCAGCCAAGATCTTGTTCGGGCTAGCGGGGGGGCCATGGAGACCCAGTACTTC	CASSQDLVRASGGAMETQYF
TRBV27	TRBJ2-5	NA	14	NA	TGTGCCACCGTAGCGTCCATAGGTGGAAAGACCCAGTACTTC	CATVASIGGKTQYF
TRBV5-4	TRBJ2-1	NA	16	NA	TGTGCCAGCAGCTTGGGGCGGGGGCCAACCTACAATGAGCAGTTCTTC	CASSLGRGPTYNEQFF
TRBV29-1	TRBJ2-5	many	12	NA	TGCAGCGTTAACGGGGGGCATGAGACCCAGTACTTC	CSVNGGHETQYF
TRBV30	TRBJ1-5	NA	14	NA	TGTGCCTGGAGTGTAGATAGACCCGATCAGCCCCAGCATTTT	CAWSVDRPDQPQHF
TRBV18	TRBJ1-1	NA	14	NA	TGTGCCAGCTCACTTCAAGGGCCGAACACTGAAGCTTTCTTT	CASSLQGPNTEAFF
TRBV11-2	TRBJ2-5	few	16	NA	TGTGCCAGCAGCTTGGTCGATGGTGGGGGAGCAGAGACCCAGTACTTC	CASSLVDGGGAETQYF
TRBV19	TRBJ2-1	few	16	TRBD1	TGTGCCAGTAGTATGGCCGGGACAGGAGGGGTCAATGAGCAGTTCTTC	CASSMAGTGGVNEQFF
TRBV3-1	TRBJ2-5	many	14	TRBD2	TGTGCCAGCAGCGGGGGGACTAGCTTAGAGACCCAGTACTTC	CASSGGTSLETQYF
TRBV19	TRBJ2-1	NA	20	TRBD2	TGTGCCAGTACCCTTCGGGGACAGGGACTAGCGGGAGGGAGGAGAAATGAGCAGTTCTTC	CASTLRGQGLAGGRRNEQFF
TRBV7-2	TRBJ2-3	few	15	NA	TGTGCCAGCAGCCTAACTAGCACAAGCACAGATACGCAGTATTTT	CASSLTSTSTDTQYF
TRBV2	TRBJ2-1	few	15	TRBD1	TGTGCCAGCAGGCCACCCGGGACAGCCTACAATGAGCAGTTCTTC	CASRPPGTAYNEQFF
TRBV27	TRBJ2-3	few	15	NA	TGTGCCAGCAGGCTTACGGGACTCCCCACAGATACGCAGTATTTT	CASRLTGLPTDTQYF
TRBV24-1	TRBJ2-3	many	14	NA	TGTGCCACCAGTGATCGCCAAATGGGAGATACGCAGTATTTT	CATSDRQMGDTQYF
TRBV20-1	TRBJ2-3	many	16	TRBD2	TGCAGTGCTAACCATCCGGGACTAGCGGGAGCTGATACGCAGTATTTT	CSANHPGLAGADTQYF
TRBV6-1	TRBJ1-2	many	14	TRBD1	TGTGCCAGCAGTGAGGGACAGGGGTTCGATGGCTACACCTTC	CASSEGQGFDGYTF
TRBV3-1	TRBJ1-3	many	15	NA	TGTGCCAGCAGCCAAGAGGGAGTCTCTGGAAACACCATATATTTT	CASSQEGVSGNTIYF
TRBV30	TRBJ1-1	NA	15	NA	TGTGCCTGGACTCTCAAGGGCGCCGGGGACACTGAAGCTTTCTTT	CAWTLKGAGDTEAFF
TRBV5-1	TRBJ1-6	many	14	NA	TGCGCCAGCAGCTTGCCCTCTACCAATTCACCCCTCCACTTT	CASSLPSTNSPLHF
TRBV12-3/TRBV12-4	TRBJ1-1	NA	15	NA	TGTGCCGGCAGCGACGTCCGGGACAAGAACACTGAAGCTTTCTTT	CAGSDVRDKNTEAFF
TRBV2	TRBJ1-5	NA	15	NA	TGTGCCAGCAGCCCCGAGGGGGGCCGAGGGCAGCCCCAGCATTTT	CASSPEGGRGQPQHF
TRBV7-9	TRBJ2-1	few	15	TRBD2	TGTGCCAGCAGCACTTCTAGCGGGGGGATGGGTGAGCAGTTCTTC	CASSTSSGGMGEQFF
TRBV12-3/TRBV12-4	TRBJ2-7	many	16	NA	TGTGCCAGCAGTTTCCCGAAAGCGGAATACTCCTACGAGCAGTACTTC	CASSFPKAEYSYEQYF
TRBV5-1	TRBJ2-1	NA	14	NA	TGCGCCAGCAGCTTGGGGGGCCATAACAATGAGCAGTTCTTC	CASSLGGHNNEQFF
TRBV29-1	TRBJ2-7	few	11	NA	TGCAGCGTTGAAAAGGCCTACGAGCAGTACTTC	CSVEKAYEQYF
TRBV6-5	TRBJ2-1	NA	15	TRBD1	TGTGCCAGCAGTTACTCGAACAGGGGGCTCAATGAGCAGTTCTTC	CASSYSNRGLNEQFF
TRBV5-6	TRBJ1-2	many	12	NA	TGTGCCAGCAGCGTAGGACTGCCCTATTGCACCTTC	CASSVGLPYCTF
TRBV7-2	TRBJ2-3	NA	15	TRBD2	TGTGCCAGCAGCTCGACCTCTAGCGGGCGGGATACGCAGTATTTT	CASSSTSSGRDTQYF
TRBV7-2	TRBJ2-1	NA	14	NA	TGTGCCAGCAGCCCTGGCCTAGCTGAGAATGAGCAGTTCTTC	CASSPGLAENEQFF
TRBV10-1	TRBJ2-1	NA	15	NA	TGCGCCAGCAGGGCACAGCGCCCGGACCACAATGAGCAGTTCTTC	CASRAQRPDHNEQFF
TRBV20-1	TRBJ2-5	NA	13	NA	TGCAGTGCCAAGTGGGGGGGGCCGGAGACCCAGTACTTC	CSAKWGGPETQYF
TRBV20-1	TRBJ2-5	few	15	TRBD2	TGCAGTGCTAGTAAAATAGCGGGGGATTCCGAGACCCAGTACTTC	CSASKIAGDSETQYF
TRBV10-3	TRBJ1-3	NA	13	NA	TGTGCCATCAGTGCCCGGGCTGGAAACACCATATATTTT	CAISARAGNTIYF
TRBV10-3	TRBJ2-1	NA	15	TRBD2	TGTGCCATCAGTGAGTCGAGCGGGAGGGCCAATGAGCAGTTCTTC	CAISESSGRANEQFF
TRBV20-1	TRBJ1-2	few	14	NA	TGCAGTGCTAGCGGCGTGGCGGGGCCCTATGGCTACACCTTC	CSASGVAGPYGYTF
TRBV30	TRBJ2-5	few	13	NA	TGTGCCTGGAGTGTCGTACCTCCAGAGACCCAGTACTTC	CAWSVVPPETQYF
TRBV20-1	TRBJ1-2	many	17	TRBD1	TGCAGTGCTCGGACCGGGGGAGTGGGACAGGCTAACTATGGCTACACCTTC	CSARTGGVGQANYGYTF
TRBV11-1	TRBJ2-7	few	17	TRBD2	TGTGCCAGCAGCTTCAGCGGGACTAGCGGGCTCCCCTACGAGCAGTACTTC	CASSFSGTSGLPYEQYF
TRBV20-1	TRBJ2-7	few	12	NA	TGCAGTGCTGGCGGACAGAACTACGAGCAGTACTTC	CSAGGQNYEQYF
TRBV15	TRBJ2-4	many	20	NA	TGTGCCACCAGCAGAGATGGTCAGGGGAGGGTAATTGTGTCCAAAAACATTCAGTACTTC	CATSRDGQGRVIVSKNIQYF
TRBV7-8	TRBJ2-7	few	13	NA	TGTGCCAGCAGCTTAACCGACAGGAGCGAGCAGTACTTC	CASSLTDRSEQYF
TRBV5-5	TRBJ2-2	many	15	NA	TGTGCCAGCAGCCAAATGACAGTGAACACCGGGGAGCTGTTTTTT	CASSQMTVNTGELFF
TRBV6-2/TRBV6-3	TRBJ2-3	many	15	NA	TGTGCCAGCAGTTACACGGTTAGGAGCGGCGATACGCAGTATTTT	CASSYTVRSGDTQYF
TRBV5-1	TRBJ1-1	few	16	TRBD1	TGCGCCAGCAGCTCCCTGTTGGGGACAGGACTCACTGAAGCTTTCTTT	CASSSLLGTGLTEAFF
TRBV27	TRBJ1-1	many	16	NA	TGTGCCAGCAGTTTATGGCGGGGGGTAACATACACTGAAGCTTTCTTT	CASSLWRGVTYTEAFF
TRBV20-1	TRBJ2-7	many	15	NA	TGCAGTGCGATGAGCGAAAGGCCCAGCTCCTACGAGCAGTACTTC	CSAMSERPSSYEQYF
TRBV12-3/TRBV12-4	TRBJ2-2	many	15	NA	TGTGCCAGCAGTTTACAGGGTTCGAACACCGGGGAGCTGTTTTTT	CASSLQGSNTGELFF